The rows below give T cell receptor beta chains drawn from one sample of a study of blood T cell repertoires in COVID-19. Produced via immunoSEQ multiplex PCR; TCRdb's table is partial and in-frame only. The sample has approximately 93,000 clones, over 70% seen once. Sequenced material: peripheral blood. These receptors all stem from a human donor in a cohort sampled during active COVID-19. The CDR3 runs from the conserved cysteine through the conserved F or W. The order of the fields is V gene, J gene, clone size, D gene, CDR3 DNA, CDR3 protein. A D gene is named only where the DNA matches it firmly. Clone size is shown for a subset of rows, as once, few, many or a class of expanded clone.

v_gene: TRBV27
j_gene: TRBJ2-3
abundance: NA
d_gene: NA
CDR3nt: TGTGCCAGCAGTTTCCGGGTTAGCTTGGGCACAGATACGCAGTATTTT
CDR3aa: CASSFRVSLGTDTQYF

v_gene: TRBV5-1
j_gene: TRBJ2-3
abundance: NA
d_gene: TRBD2
CDR3nt: TGCGCCAGCAGCTTCCCAGACGCTGGACTAGCGGGAGGGCCATTCTCATGGGCAGATACGCAGTATTTT
CDR3aa: CASSFPDAGLAGGPFSWADTQYF

v_gene: TRBV28
j_gene: TRBJ1-1
abundance: few
d_gene: NA
CDR3nt: TGTGCCAGCAGCCAGGGATCGCGTGGTGAAGCTTTCTTT
CDR3aa: CASSQGSRGEAFF

v_gene: TRBV10-3
j_gene: TRBJ1-2
abundance: NA
d_gene: TRBD1
CDR3nt: TGTGCCATCAGTGAGGGACAGGGGTATGGCTACACCTTC
CDR3aa: CAISEGQGYGYTF

v_gene: TRBV28
j_gene: TRBJ1-1
abundance: once
d_gene: NA
CDR3nt: TGTGCCAGCTCCGGGACACCGAGAAACACTGAAGCTTTCTTT
CDR3aa: CASSGTPRNTEAFF

v_gene: TRBV5-5
j_gene: TRBJ1-5
abundance: NA
d_gene: NA
CDR3nt: TGTGCCAGCAGCTTGTGGGGGGATCAGCCCCAGCATTTT
CDR3aa: CASSLWGDQPQHF

v_gene: TRBV5-5
j_gene: TRBJ2-7
abundance: NA
d_gene: TRBD2
CDR3nt: TGTGCCAGCAGCCCGGGACTAGCGATGTACGAGCAGTACTTC
CDR3aa: CASSPGLAMYEQYF

v_gene: TRBV3-1/TRBV3-2
j_gene: TRBJ2-7
abundance: NA
d_gene: NA
CDR3nt: TGTGCCAGCAGCCAAGATACAGGGCCCCACTACGAGCAGTACTTC
CDR3aa: CASSQDTGPHYEQYF

v_gene: TRBV7-8
j_gene: TRBJ2-3
abundance: NA
d_gene: NA
CDR3nt: TGTGCCAGCAGCTTAACGGGAGCGGCTACAGATACGCAGTATTTT
CDR3aa: CASSLTGAATDTQYF

v_gene: TRBV7-8
j_gene: TRBJ2-5
abundance: NA
d_gene: NA
CDR3nt: TGTGCCAGCAGCTTTAGTGAGGCTGGAGAGACCCAGTACTTC
CDR3aa: CASSFSEAGETQYF

v_gene: TRBV7-7
j_gene: TRBJ2-7
abundance: NA
d_gene: TRBD2
CDR3nt: TGTGCTAGCAGCTTAAGCGGGAGCTCCTACGAGCAGTACTTC
CDR3aa: CASSLSGSSYEQYF

v_gene: TRBV18
j_gene: TRBJ2-1
abundance: NA
d_gene: NA
CDR3nt: TGTGCCAGCTCACCACCGAGTCCATACTACAATGAGCAGTTCTTC
CDR3aa: CASSPPSPYYNEQFF

v_gene: TRBV29-1
j_gene: TRBJ2-2
abundance: NA
d_gene: TRBD2
CDR3nt: TGCAGCGTCCGGGGACTACAAAACACCGGGGAGCTGTTTTTT
CDR3aa: CSVRGLQNTGELFF

v_gene: TRBV28
j_gene: TRBJ2-1
abundance: NA
d_gene: TRBD2
CDR3nt: TGTGCCAGCAGTTTCTGGGAACTAGCGGGAGGAAATGAGCAGTTCTTC
CDR3aa: CASSFWELAGGNEQFF

v_gene: TRBV2
j_gene: TRBJ2-1
abundance: NA
d_gene: NA
CDR3nt: TGTGCCAGCAGGTTAGCCGGGAGCCCCTACAATGAGCAGTTCTTC
CDR3aa: CASRLAGSPYNEQFF

v_gene: TRBV28
j_gene: TRBJ2-3
abundance: NA
d_gene: TRBD2
CDR3nt: TGTGCCAGCAGTTTACGGGAGGCCGTTGCTAGCACAGATACGCAGTATTTT
CDR3aa: CASSLREAVASTDTQYF

v_gene: TRBV30
j_gene: TRBJ1-2
abundance: NA
d_gene: TRBD1
CDR3nt: TGTGCCTGGAGTAGAGGGACAGCGGATTATGGCTACACCTTC
CDR3aa: CAWSRGTADYGYTF

v_gene: TRBV27
j_gene: TRBJ1-5
abundance: NA
d_gene: TRBD1
CDR3nt: TGTGCCAGCAGTTCGGGACAGGGGGCGAGCAATCAGCCCCAGCATTTT
CDR3aa: CASSSGQGASNQPQHF

v_gene: TRBV5-1
j_gene: TRBJ2-1
abundance: few
d_gene: TRBD2
CDR3nt: TGCGCCAGCAGCCATGATTCTAGCGGGAGCTTTCGTGAGCAGTTCTTC
CDR3aa: CASSHDSSGSFREQFF

v_gene: TRBV28
j_gene: TRBJ1-2
abundance: NA
d_gene: NA
CDR3nt: TGTGCCAGCAGTTTGAGTGACTATGGCTACACCTTC
CDR3aa: CASSLSDYGYTF

v_gene: TRBV27
j_gene: TRBJ2-5
abundance: NA
d_gene: NA
CDR3nt: TGTGCCAGCAGTCCCTCCCCCTCCCGGTTGGAGACCCAGTACTTC
CDR3aa: CASSPSPSRLETQYF

v_gene: TRBV7-2
j_gene: TRBJ1-5
abundance: NA
d_gene: TRBD1
CDR3nt: TGTGCCAGCAGCCCCCAGAGGGGGCTTAGCAATCAGCCCCAGCATTTT
CDR3aa: CASSPQRGLSNQPQHF

v_gene: TRBV4-1
j_gene: TRBJ1-4
abundance: NA
d_gene: NA
CDR3nt: TGCGCCAGCAGCCAGTCGGGGGATGAAAAACTGTTTTTT
CDR3aa: CASSQSGDEKLFF

v_gene: TRBV11-2
j_gene: TRBJ2-7
abundance: NA
d_gene: TRBD1
CDR3nt: TGTGCCAGCAGCCAACTTCGACAGGGGACCGGCGAGCAGTACTTC
CDR3aa: CASSQLRQGTGEQYF

v_gene: TRBV4-1
j_gene: TRBJ2-7
abundance: NA
d_gene: TRBD2
CDR3nt: TGCGCCAGCAGCCAAAGTCCTCAGCGGGAGCCCCCAAGGGAGCAGTACTTC
CDR3aa: CASSQSPQREPPREQYF

v_gene: TRBV28
j_gene: TRBJ2-3
abundance: NA
d_gene: TRBD1
CDR3nt: TGTGCCAGCAGTGATACAACAGGGGGCACAGATACGCAGTATTTT
CDR3aa: CASSDTTGGTDTQYF

v_gene: TRBV16
j_gene: TRBJ2-1
abundance: NA
d_gene: TRBD2
CDR3nt: TGTGCCAGCAGCCTACTAGAGGGCGGGAGCTACTACAATGAGCAGTTCTTC
CDR3aa: CASSLLEGGSYYNEQFF

v_gene: TRBV29-1
j_gene: TRBJ2-1
abundance: NA
d_gene: NA
CDR3nt: TGCAGCGTTGAAGATCAAATGGAGAGCGAGCAGTTCTTC
CDR3aa: CSVEDQMESEQFF

v_gene: TRBV10-3
j_gene: TRBJ1-2
abundance: few
d_gene: NA
CDR3nt: TGTGCCATCAGTGCGGACAGTAACTATGGCTACACCTTC
CDR3aa: CAISADSNYGYTF

v_gene: TRBV11-2
j_gene: TRBJ2-3
abundance: NA
d_gene: NA
CDR3nt: TGTGCCAGCAGCCTCTCCCAGCCTTCCAGGGGCGGCGCAGATACGCAGTATTTT
CDR3aa: CASSLSQPSRGGADTQYF

v_gene: TRBV13
j_gene: TRBJ1-1
abundance: NA
d_gene: TRBD1
CDR3nt: TGTGCCAGCAGCCACAGGGGATCGGACATGAACACTGAAGCTTTCTTT
CDR3aa: CASSHRGSDMNTEAFF

v_gene: TRBV19
j_gene: TRBJ2-7
abundance: NA
d_gene: TRBD2
CDR3nt: TGTGCCAGTAGTAAGAAGGGGACTACCACCTACGAGCAGTACTTC
CDR3aa: CASSKKGTTTYEQYF

v_gene: TRBV7-7
j_gene: TRBJ2-3
abundance: few
d_gene: TRBD2
CDR3nt: TGTGCTAGCAGCCAGCGGGAGGGCCTGGGCACAGATACGCAGTATTTT
CDR3aa: CASSQREGLGTDTQYF

v_gene: TRBV7-8
j_gene: TRBJ2-7
abundance: NA
d_gene: TRBD1
CDR3nt: TGTGCCAGCAGCCAACTTACAGGGGGCGCTTTGTACGAGCAGTACTTC
CDR3aa: CASSQLTGGALYEQYF

v_gene: TRBV24-1
j_gene: TRBJ2-3
abundance: NA
d_gene: NA
CDR3nt: TGTGCCACCAGTGGCCTCGCAGAGGGGGACACAGATACGCAGTATTTT
CDR3aa: CATSGLAEGDTDTQYF

v_gene: TRBV10-1
j_gene: TRBJ1-2
abundance: NA
d_gene: NA
CDR3nt: TGCGCCAGCAGTGAGGACGGGTATGGCTACACCTTC
CDR3aa: CASSEDGYGYTF

v_gene: TRBV5-4
j_gene: TRBJ2-7
abundance: NA
d_gene: TRBD1
CDR3nt: TGTGCCAGCAGCTTATCCGGACAGGGGTTTGGGGACGAGCAGTACTTC
CDR3aa: CASSLSGQGFGDEQYF

v_gene: TRBV6-6
j_gene: TRBJ1-4
abundance: NA
d_gene: NA
CDR3nt: TGTGCCAGCAGGCTACAGGGACGTGCAACTAATGAAAAACTGTTTTTT
CDR3aa: CASRLQGRATNEKLFF

v_gene: TRBV9
j_gene: TRBJ1-1
abundance: NA
d_gene: NA
CDR3nt: TGTGCCAGCAGCGTAGGTCCGGTGAACACTGAAGCTTTCTTT
CDR3aa: CASSVGPVNTEAFF

v_gene: TRBV2
j_gene: TRBJ2-5
abundance: NA
d_gene: NA
CDR3nt: TGTGCCAGCAGCCAAGGGCGGGTAGGAGGGCAAGAGACCCAGTACTTC
CDR3aa: CASSQGRVGGQETQYF

v_gene: TRBV29-1
j_gene: TRBJ2-1
abundance: NA
d_gene: TRBD2
CDR3nt: TGCAGCGTTGAAAAAGCGGGAGGAGACAATGAGCAGTTCTTC
CDR3aa: CSVEKAGGDNEQFF

v_gene: TRBV18
j_gene: TRBJ1-2
abundance: NA
d_gene: NA
CDR3nt: TGTGCCAGCTCCCCTAATTACCAGGGCAGGGGCCTTGGTGGCTACACCTTC
CDR3aa: CASSPNYQGRGLGGYTF

v_gene: TRBV6-6
j_gene: TRBJ1-5
abundance: few
d_gene: NA
CDR3nt: TGTGCCAGCAGTCCGGTCGGACAGTACAATCAGCCCCAGCATTTT
CDR3aa: CASSPVGQYNQPQHF

v_gene: TRBV30
j_gene: TRBJ2-7
abundance: few
d_gene: TRBD1
CDR3nt: TGTGCCTCCGACTGGGGACAGGGATTCTCGCAGTACTTC
CDR3aa: CASDWGQGFSQYF

v_gene: TRBV18
j_gene: TRBJ2-5
abundance: NA
d_gene: TRBD2
CDR3nt: TGTGCCAGCTCAGGCGGGACTACACGGGGGGAGACCCAGTACTTC
CDR3aa: CASSGGTTRGETQYF

v_gene: TRBV5-4
j_gene: TRBJ1-4
abundance: NA
d_gene: TRBD1
CDR3nt: TGTGCCAGCAGCGGACAGGGGCTCAATGAAAAACTGTTTTTT
CDR3aa: CASSGQGLNEKLFF

v_gene: TRBV5-1
j_gene: TRBJ2-2
abundance: once
d_gene: NA
CDR3nt: TGCGCCAGCAGCGTTGGGAGTGCGGACACCGGGGAGCTGTTTTTT
CDR3aa: CASSVGSADTGELFF

v_gene: TRBV5-8
j_gene: TRBJ2-2
abundance: NA
d_gene: NA
CDR3nt: TGTGCCAGCAGCTCCTACAGGGCCGGGGAGCTGTTTTTT
CDR3aa: CASSSYRAGELFF

v_gene: TRBV4-1
j_gene: TRBJ1-6
abundance: NA
d_gene: TRBD1
CDR3nt: TGCGCCAGCAGCCGGGACAGGGGGAATTCACCCCTCCACTTT
CDR3aa: CASSRDRGNSPLHF

v_gene: TRBV7-3
j_gene: TRBJ2-7
abundance: NA
d_gene: TRBD2
CDR3nt: TGTGCCAGCAGTCACCGGAGGACCGGGACTAGCGGGTCCTCCTACGAGCAGTACTTC
CDR3aa: CASSHRRTGTSGSSYEQYF

v_gene: TRBV9
j_gene: TRBJ1-2
abundance: NA
d_gene: TRBD1
CDR3nt: TGTGCCAGCAGCGTGGGACAGGGGTCCTATGGCTACACCTTC
CDR3aa: CASSVGQGSYGYTF

v_gene: TRBV18
j_gene: TRBJ2-5
abundance: NA
d_gene: NA
CDR3nt: TGTGCCAGCTCACCAGAGGGAGAGACCCAGTACTTC
CDR3aa: CASSPEGETQYF

v_gene: TRBV27
j_gene: TRBJ2-7
abundance: NA
d_gene: NA
CDR3nt: TGTGCCAGCAGCCGGGGTCCCCCAACTTACGAGCAGTACTTC
CDR3aa: CASSRGPPTYEQYF

v_gene: TRBV28
j_gene: TRBJ2-3
abundance: NA
d_gene: NA
CDR3nt: TGTGCCAGCAGTGCACCGGCAGGGAGGCTGGCAGATACGCAGTATTTT
CDR3aa: CASSAPAGRLADTQYF

v_gene: TRBV27
j_gene: TRBJ2-2
abundance: NA
d_gene: TRBD2
CDR3nt: TGTGCCAGCACTGGGACTAGCGGGAGGGCGAACACCGGGGAGCTGTTTTTT
CDR3aa: CASTGTSGRANTGELFF